The 5 T cell receptor beta chains given below trace back to one sample, sequenced in a study of T cells after yellow fever vaccination. In TCRdb, the 5' RACE reads were re-called with MiXCR into one record per CDR3 protein. This table has tens of thousands of distinct CDR3 sequences, roughly 6.9% appearing once. Source: CD8+ T cells sorted from PBMCs, taken on the day of the first yellow fever vaccination. The receptors stem from a man between 18 and 29 years old who received the YFV17D yellow fever vaccine.

This clonotype was picked up a small number of times. The chain is built from TRBV27 and TRBJ2-7, with unresolved D. Trimming pared 6 bases from V and 0 bases from J, leaving 9 bases between. CDR3 size: 13 residues. Germline CDR1 and CDR2: MNHEY and SMNVEV (reference sequence). The CDR3 sequence is CASRGLSSYEQYV. CDR3 sequence (DNA): TGTGCCAGCAGGGGCCTCAGCTCCTACGAGCAGTACGTC.

The genes are TRBV18 and TRBJ2-1, with TRBD1 as a possible D gene (6 bases). The ends were cut back, 3 bases at V and 4 bases at J, with 13 bases in the middle. From germline, CDR1 is KGHSH and CDR2 LQKENI. CDR3 length equals 15 residues. The CDR3 bases are TGTGCCAGCTCACCTCGCAGGGGAGAATACAATGAGCAGTTCTTC. Translating gives CASSPRRGEYNEQFF.

By its share, this clonotype is medium-sized. The V call is TRBV7-2, the J call TRBJ2-1; D remains unclear. Germline CDR1 is SGHTA and CDR2 is FQGNSA. V lost 1 base to trimming and J lost 2 bases, with 9 bases between them. This CDR3 has 15 residues. CDR3 in DNA: TGTGCCAGCAGCTTAGATCTTAGTACCTACAATGAGCAGTTCTTC. This translates into CASSLDLSTYNEQFF.

This clonotype has a count of ten or more. This sequence joins TRBV4-1 and TRBJ2-1; 10 nucleotides align to TRBD2. The CDR3 is 15 residues long. Germline V gives CDR1 MGHRA, CDR2 YSYEKL. Trimming cost V 6 bases and J 2 bases; bases outside gene matches: 4. The CDR3 region has the DNA TGCGCCAGCAGTCCCAGCGGGGGGGCCTACAATGAGCAGTTCTTC. Protein: CASSPSGGAYNEQFF.

The chain has TRBV19 and TRBJ1-1; 10 bases match TRBD1. The length of the CDR3 is 17 residues. Per germline, CDR1 LNHDA and CDR2 SQIVND (reference sequence). V gave up 8 bases and J gave up 1 base; unmatched junction bases: 13. The CDR3, as DNA: TGTGCCAGTTACCTGACCGGGACAGGGGCCGGGAACACTGAAGCTTTCTTT. Its protein is CASYLTGTGAGNTEAFF.